This T cell receptor beta chain was obtained from a study of blood T cell repertoires in COVID-19. This CDR3 is built from 15 residues. Germline CDR1 MNHEY, CDR2 SVGAGI. The V end lost 0 bases, the J end lost 3 bases, and 11 bases lay between the germline ends. The protocol was immunoSEQ multiplex PCR, while the TCRdb copy is restricted to in-frame clones and leaves out a portion. The data hold 80,000 to 130,000 clones, with over 75% observed a single time. This receptor was obtained from a woman aged 55-75 years with acute or convalescent COVID-19. The chain uses TRBV6-5 and TRBJ1-2; D might be TRBD1 (5 bases). The sample consisted of peripheral blood. CDR3 amino acids: CASSYSRDSYYGYTF. The CDR3 region has the DNA TGTGCCAGCAGTTACTCCCGTGACAGTTACTATGGCTACACCTTC.